This entry lists 18 T cell receptor beta chains sequenced from one sample in a study of blood T cell repertoires in COVID-19. Produced via immunoSEQ multiplex PCR; TCRdb's table is partial and in-frame only. The sample records 150,000 to 250,000 clones, roughly 79% being singletons. The sequenced sample was peripheral blood. Source of these receptors: a human donor with acute or convalescent COVID-19. The donor label of this sample is uncertain.

This clone has at least ten counts. The CDR3 nucleotides read TGTGCCAGCAGCTTACGGACAGAGACAGAGACCCAGTACTTC. Translated: CASSLRTETETQYF. The chain couples TRBV7-9 to TRBJ2-5, with D maybe TRBD1 (6 bases). The CDR3 extends over 14 amino acids. Trimming removed 2 bases from V and 4 bases from J, with 11 bases in between. Germline V gives CDR1 SEHNR, CDR2 FQNEAQ (reference sequence). Full variable domain (outside the CDR3, taken from reference TRBV7-9 and TRBJ2-5): DTGVSQNPRHKITKRGQNVTFRCDPISEHNRLYWYRQTLGQGPEFLTYFQNEAQLEKSRLLSDRFSAERPKGSFSTLEIQRTEQGDSAMYLCASSLRTETETQYFGPGTRLLVL.

V and J are TRBV24-1 and TRBJ2-5; 8 nucleotides align to TRBD1. CDR1 KGHDR and CDR2 SFDVKD come from the germline V gene. The CDR3 contains 15 residues. Unmatched junction bases numbered 6, after V lost 5 bases and J lost 2 bases. For the CDR3, the DNA is TGTGCCACCAGTGCCCACGGGACAGGACAAGAGACCCAGTACTTC. Translation: CATSAHGTGQETQYF.

The chain recombines TRBV18 with TRBJ1-2; D is ambiguous. The CDR3 is made up of 13 amino acids. Germline V gene data show CDR1 as KGHSH and CDR2 as LQKENI. CDR3 DNA: TGTGCGACCGCGGGCCGGGAAAACTATGGCTACACCTTC. Translating it yields CATAGRENYGYTF.

The V and J genes are TRBV6-2 or TRBV6-3 and TRBJ1-1; D gene unclear. V lost 2 bases to trimming and J lost 1 base, with 8 bases between them. The CDR3 totals 14 residues. Germline CDR1 and CDR2: MNHEY and SVGEGT. This CDR3 reads CASSYGEGNTEAFF. The CDR3 bases are TGTGCCAGCAGTTACGGGGAGGGGAACACTGAAGCTTTCTTT.

The rearrangement uses TRBV24-1 and TRBJ2-3; D possibly corresponds to TRBD1 (6 bases). Trimming took 2 bases from V and 5 from J, leaving 16 bases between them. Germline assignment: CDR1 KGHDR and CDR2 SFDVKD. This CDR3 is 16 amino acids long. The CDR3 DNA reads as TGTGCCACCAGTGATTCAGTCAGGGCCAGGGGAGATACGCAGTATTTT. Protein: CATSDSVRARGDTQYF.

On this clone: At one end, the junction sequence differs from germline, possibly due to a read error. V gene TRBV5-1 combines with J gene TRBJ2-4; D may be TRBD2 (6 bases). CDR1 is SGHRS and CDR2 is YFSETQ in the germline V gene. CDR3 size: 14 residues. The CDR3 coding sequence is TGCGCCAGCAGATTGGGACTAGCCAAAAACATTCAGTACTTC. Encoded protein: CASRLGLAKNIQYF. Full variable domain (outside the CDR3, taken from reference TRBV5-1 and TRBJ2-4): KAGVTQTPRYLIKTRGQQVTLSCSPISGHRSVSWYQQTPGQGLQFLFEYFSETQRNKGNFPGRFSGRQFSNSRSEMNVSTLELGDSALYLCASRLGLAKNIQYFGAGTRLSVL.

The V and J genes are TRBV9 and TRBJ1-4; D is perhaps TRBD1 (6 bases). Germline V gives CDR1 SGDLS, CDR2 YYNGEE. V lost 1 base and J lost 6, with 16 bases in between. The CDR3 totals 16 residues. This CDR3 is CASSVRGTGSDEKLFF. The CDR3 nucleotides are TGTGCCAGCAGCGTACGCGGAACAGGGAGTGATGAAAAACTGTTTTTT.

This chain uses TRBV7-6 with TRBJ2-7; D might be TRBD2 (6 bases). Germline V gene data show CDR1 as SGHVS and CDR2 as FNYEAQ. This CDR3 is 16 amino acids long. With 1 base removed from V and 0 bases from J, the gap between germline ends came to 13 bases. Written as DNA, the CDR3 is TGTGCCAGCAGCTTAGTAGGGACTGCTAACTCCTACGAGCAGTACTTC. Amino acid sequence: CASSLVGTANSYEQYF.

As regards this clone: The junction shows a germline mismatch at one end, possibly a read error. This chain uses TRBV6-5 with TRBJ2-7; 9 bases are shared with TRBD2. Germline values: CDR1 MNHEY, CDR2 SVGAGI. The CDR3 totals 15 residues. The CDR3: CASTRQGLAGEARHF. CDR3 DNA: TGTGCCAGCACCCGCCAGGGACTAGCAGGCGAGGCCAGGCACTTC.

The chain couples TRBV5-1 to TRBJ1-1, with a tentative D call TRBD1 (6 bases). Per germline, CDR1 SGHRS and CDR2 YFSETQ. V was cut by 0 bases and J by 0 bases, with 9 bases left in between. CDR3 length: 15 amino acids. CDR3 bases: TGCGCCAGCAGCTTGGGGACAGTGATGAACACTGAAGCTTTCTTT. Translation: CASSLGTVMNTEAFF. Supplemented by reference TRBV5-1 and TRBJ1-1, the full variable domain reads KAGVTQTPRYLIKTRGQQVTLSCSPISGHRSVSWYQQTPGQGLQFLFEYFSETQRNKGNFPGRFSGRQFSNSRSEMNVSTLELGDSALYLCASSLGTVMNTEAFFGQGTRLTVV.

The genes are TRBV3-1 (or the pseudogene TRBV3-2) and TRBJ2-3, with TRBD1 identical over 7 bases. V lost 1 base, J lost 8 bases, and 3 bases stayed unmatched. Germline CDR1 LGHDT, CDR2 YNNKEL (reference sequence). The CDR3 is 13 residues long. The CDR3 DNA is TGTGCCAGCAGCCAAGGGGACAGTAGTACGCAGTATTTT. Residues: CASSQGDSSTQYF.

This chain links TRBV3-1 (or the pseudogene TRBV3-2) with TRBJ1-4; maybe TRBD1 (5 bases). With 2 bases removed from V and 7 bases from J, the gap between germline ends came to 5 bases. The CDR3 extends over 12 amino acids. Per germline, CDR1 LGHDT and CDR2 YNNKEL (reference sequence). In nucleotides, the CDR3 is TGTGCCAGCAGCCAACAGGGTGAAAAACTGTTTTTT. This sequence encodes CASSQQGEKLFF.

The V and J genes are TRBV2 and TRBJ2-5; weak D call: TRBD2 (6 bases). This CDR3 has 14 amino acids. Per the germline V gene, CDR1 is SNHLY and CDR2 is FYNNEI. V lost 7 bases, J lost 5 bases, and 17 bases lay in between. The CDR3 loop reads CASKGYRGGETQYF. The CDR3 DNA sequence: TGTGCCAGCAAGGGATATCGGGGAGGCGAGACCCAGTACTTC.

The rearrangement uses TRBV6-5 and TRBJ2-7; TRBD2 aligns across 11 bases. V gave up 2 bases and J gave up 2 bases; unmatched junction bases: 2. Germline loops: CDR1 MNHEY, CDR2 SVGAGI. The CDR3 is made up of 15 amino acids. CDR3 region: CASSYGTSGTYEQYF. CDR3 nucleotide sequence: TGTGCCAGCAGTTACGGGACTAGCGGAACCTACGAGCAGTACTTC.

The chain is built from TRBV10-3 and TRBJ1-1; possible D gene TRBD1, 6 bases. Germline V gene sequence: CDR1 ENHRY, CDR2 SYGVKD. V lost 11 bases to trimming and J lost 7 bases, with 14 bases between them. This CDR3 is 11 amino acids long. The CDR3 is CASRATGEAFF. The DNA of the CDR3 is TGTGCCTCAAGGGCGACAGGTGAAGCTTTCTTT.

This chain joins TRBV6-5 and TRBJ1-2; the D is unclear. This CDR3 comprises 13 residues. Germline V gene lookup returns CDR1 MNHEY and CDR2 SVGAGI. V was cut by 2 bases and J by 7 bases, with 11 bases left in between. The CDR3 reads CASSYRRVGGYTF. The CDR3 DNA sequence: TGTGCCAGCAGTTACCGGCGGGTTGGTGGCTACACCTTC.

This chain uses TRBV9 with TRBJ2-5; 7 bases fit TRBD2. The V gene end was trimmed by 1 base and the J gene end by 5 bases; junction bases not matched to a gene: 14. The CDR3 sequence is 17 residues long. Germline lookup yields CDR1 SGDLS and CDR2 YYNGEE. CDR3 DNA sequence: TGTGCCAGCAGCGTATTCTGGGAGGGCCATAAGGGCGAGACCCAGTACTTC. Its protein is CASSVFWEGHKGETQYF.

The J gene is TRBJ2-5, the V gene TRBV7-2; the D gene is possibly TRBD2 (5 bases). CDR1 is SGHTA, CDR2 FQGNSA, per germline. Trimming removed 0 bases from V and 4 bases from J, with 9 bases in between. The CDR3 totals 14 residues. The DNA of the CDR3 is TGTGCCAGCAGCTTAGCGAGGGCTTCAGAGACCCAGTACTTC. Encoded protein: CASSLARASETQYF.